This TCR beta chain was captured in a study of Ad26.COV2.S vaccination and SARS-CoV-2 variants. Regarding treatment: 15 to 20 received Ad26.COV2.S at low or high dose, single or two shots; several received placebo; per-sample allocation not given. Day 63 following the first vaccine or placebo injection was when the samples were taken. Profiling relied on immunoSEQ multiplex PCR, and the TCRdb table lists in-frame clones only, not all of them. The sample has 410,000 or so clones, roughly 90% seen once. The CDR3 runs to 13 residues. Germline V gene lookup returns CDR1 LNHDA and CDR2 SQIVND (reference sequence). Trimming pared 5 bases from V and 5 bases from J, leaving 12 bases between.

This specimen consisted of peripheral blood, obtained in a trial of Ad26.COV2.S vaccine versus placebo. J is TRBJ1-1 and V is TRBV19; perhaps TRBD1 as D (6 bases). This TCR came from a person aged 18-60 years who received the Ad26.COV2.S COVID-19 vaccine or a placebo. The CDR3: CASSSVRGTEAFF. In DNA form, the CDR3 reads TGTGCCAGTAGTTCGGTAAGGGGGACTGAAGCTTTCTTT.